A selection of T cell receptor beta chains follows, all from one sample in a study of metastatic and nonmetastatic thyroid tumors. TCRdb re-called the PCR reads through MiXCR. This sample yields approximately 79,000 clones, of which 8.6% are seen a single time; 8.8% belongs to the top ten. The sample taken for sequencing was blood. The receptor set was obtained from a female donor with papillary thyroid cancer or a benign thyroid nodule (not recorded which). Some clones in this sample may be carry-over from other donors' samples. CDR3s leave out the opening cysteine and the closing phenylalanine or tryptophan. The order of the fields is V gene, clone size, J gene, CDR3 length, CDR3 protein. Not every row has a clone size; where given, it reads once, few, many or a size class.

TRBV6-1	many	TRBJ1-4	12	ASSATVNNEKLF
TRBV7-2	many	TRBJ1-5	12	ASSLATGTQPQH
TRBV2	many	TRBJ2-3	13	ASRGWTGVTDTQY
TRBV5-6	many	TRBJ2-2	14	ASSLVGGSNTGELF
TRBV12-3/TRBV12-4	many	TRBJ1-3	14	ASSLAGGPSGNTIY
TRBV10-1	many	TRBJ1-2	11	ASSENGNYGYT
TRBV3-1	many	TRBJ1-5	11	ASSRQGHQPQH
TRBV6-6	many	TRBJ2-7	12	ASSYSWTSYEQY
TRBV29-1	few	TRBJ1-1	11	SAAEGARTEAF
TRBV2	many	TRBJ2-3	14	ASSEEGQGNTDTQY
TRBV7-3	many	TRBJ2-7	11	ASSSERGTEQY
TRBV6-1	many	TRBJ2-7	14	ASSRLGTSGDGEQY
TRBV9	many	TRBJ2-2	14	ASSVEGGWSAGELF
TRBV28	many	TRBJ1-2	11	ASSLQGRYGYT
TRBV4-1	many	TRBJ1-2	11	ASSPPAGNGNT
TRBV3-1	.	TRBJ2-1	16	ASSQERGPGQGFDEQF
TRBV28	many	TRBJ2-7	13	ASSSPGGSTYEQY
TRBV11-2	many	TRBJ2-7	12	ASSRGGQGDEQY
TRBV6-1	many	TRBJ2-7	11	ASKGSGDYEQY
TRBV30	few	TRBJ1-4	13	AWTSTASRREKLF
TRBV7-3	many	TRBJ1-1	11	ASSFTPNTEAF
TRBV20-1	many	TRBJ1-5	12	SARGDRETQPQH
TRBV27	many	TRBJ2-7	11	ASQGQGEYEQY
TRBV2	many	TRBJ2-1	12	ASRGRTTYNEQF
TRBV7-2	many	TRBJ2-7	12	ASSLGPSSYEQY
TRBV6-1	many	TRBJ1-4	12	ASSSDRGHEKLF
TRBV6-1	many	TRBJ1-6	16	ASSEERVRSSYNSPLH
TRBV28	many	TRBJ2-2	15	ASSLPRGAVDTGELF
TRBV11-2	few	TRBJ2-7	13	ASSSYGTEAYEQY
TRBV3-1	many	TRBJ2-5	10	ASTRGRETQY
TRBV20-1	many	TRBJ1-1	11	SARGEGDTEAF
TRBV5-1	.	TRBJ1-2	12	ASRAGTGDYGYT
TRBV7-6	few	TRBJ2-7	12	ASSLADRGGEQY
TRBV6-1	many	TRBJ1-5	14	ASSKTTGGGNQPQH
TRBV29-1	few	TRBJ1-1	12	SVEVGGAYTEAF
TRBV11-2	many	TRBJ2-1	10	ASSLERNEQF
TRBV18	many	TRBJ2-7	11	ASSPARGGEQY
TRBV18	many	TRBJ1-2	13	ASSPRQGDTGGYT
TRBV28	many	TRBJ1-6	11	ASSTLDNSPLH
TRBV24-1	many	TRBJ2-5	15	ATSDFGLAGGQETQY
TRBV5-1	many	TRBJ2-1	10	ASSSGVREQF
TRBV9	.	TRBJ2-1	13	ASSVVWGSDNEQF
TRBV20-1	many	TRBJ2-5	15	SARRLAGGLMQETQY
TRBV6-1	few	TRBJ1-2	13	ASSERGGGIDGYT
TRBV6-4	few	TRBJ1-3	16	ASSTEGYTGGPGNTIY
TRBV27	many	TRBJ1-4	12	ASTLRRGNEKLF
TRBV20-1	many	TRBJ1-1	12	SAVGGAGNTEAF
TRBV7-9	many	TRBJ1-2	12	ASSVAGPLSGYT
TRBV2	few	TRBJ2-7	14	ASSDGSPKFPYEQY
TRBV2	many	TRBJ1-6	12	ASFGNRGNSPLH
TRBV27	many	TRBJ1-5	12	ASSLTGFNQPQH
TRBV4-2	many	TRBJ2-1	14	ASSQEGSGPYNEQF
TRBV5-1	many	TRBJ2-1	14	ASSSTTSGGAAEQF